These T cell receptor beta chains were read from a single sample in a study of T cell responses to AZD1222 COVID-19 vaccine. Assay: immunoSEQ multiplex PCR; the TCRdb copy retains only in-frame clones and omits some. The sample has roughly 100,000 clones, roughly nine tenths seen once. Here the sequenced sample was peripheral blood, taken on day 0 of AZD1222 vaccination. These receptors came from an adult in good health. The conserved cysteine and the conserved F or W are not part of the CDR3 here.

V,J,CDR3
TRBV10-3,TRBJ1-6,AISETGFPAPLH
TRBV19,TRBJ2-2,ASSIVNIGELF
TRBV4-3,TRBJ1-1,ASSQGTAYTEAF
TRBV4-3,TRBJ1-4,ASSQDGAGGKKLF
TRBV4-2,TRBJ1-4,ASSLSDRGGEKLF
TRBV18,TRBJ2-5,ASSPRTRQETQY
TRBV5-4,TRBJ1-2,ASSLAGTGTYGYT
TRBV5-1,TRBJ1-4,ASGTGIYSTNEKLF
TRBV4-3,TRBJ1-2,ASSPRGNYGYT
TRBV28,TRBJ1-6,ASSFAGQFLH
TRBV19,TRBJ2-2,ASSIQNTGELF
TRBV6-4,TRBJ2-3,ASSDPPFGDTQY
TRBV7-9,TRBJ1-2,ASSLTPQAATAYGYT
TRBV7-9,TRBJ1-2,ASSAQGLGYGYT
TRBV4-2,TRBJ2-7,ASSPDRVSYEQY